The rows below give T cell receptor beta chains drawn from one sample of a study of CD8 T cells in ankylosing spondylitis. MiXCR was run by TCRdb on the 5' RACE reads, yielding one entry per CDR3 protein. This sample has roughly 700,000 distinct CDR3 sequences, with about 20% found just once. The material sequenced was blood, either unsorted or a sorted T cell fraction (not recorded which). These receptor sequences come from a male donor with ankylosing spondylitis. Both conserved end residues are part of each CDR3. D genes are given only for firm matches. Not all rows give a size; the values are once, few, many and, for expanded clones, a class.

J gene: TRBJ1-5; V gene: TRBV28; D gene: .; clone size: .; CDR3 DNA: TGTGCCAGCAGTTTAGGGGGGCGGAGGACGCCCGCTCAGCCCCAGCATTTT; CDR3 protein: CASSLGGRRTPAQPQHF
J gene: TRBJ1-2; V gene: TRBV11-3; D gene: .; clone size: .; CDR3 DNA: TGTGCCAGCAGCGCCGAAAACCGGGATCCTAACTATGGCTACACCTTC; CDR3 protein: CASSAENRDPNYGYTF
J gene: TRBJ2-2; V gene: TRBV5-1; D gene: TRBD1; clone size: few; CDR3 DNA: TGCGCCAGCAGTGGACAGGGGAAGTCCGGGGAGCTGTTTTTT; CDR3 protein: CASSGQGKSGELFF
J gene: TRBJ2-2; V gene: TRBV12-3/TRBV12-4; D gene: TRBD1; clone size: few; CDR3 DNA: TGTGCCAGCAGTTGGACCCGGGACAGGGTCGGCACCGGGGAGCTGTTTTTT; CDR3 protein: CASSWTRDRVGTGELFF
J gene: TRBJ2-5; V gene: TRBV20-1; D gene: TRBD2; clone size: .; CDR3 DNA: TGCAGTGCCACCGTGACGACTAGCGGGAGAAAAGAGACCCAGTACTTC; CDR3 protein: CSATVTTSGRKETQYF
J gene: TRBJ2-2; V gene: TRBV7-2; D gene: TRBD1; clone size: few; CDR3 DNA: TGTGCCAGCAGCTTGGCCCGACCGGTACAGGGGACCGGGGAGCTGTTTTTT; CDR3 protein: CASSLARPVQGTGELFF
J gene: TRBJ2-3; V gene: TRBV12-3/TRBV12-4; D gene: .; clone size: .; CDR3 DNA: TGTGCCAGCAGGAACGAAGGGCCCGGGACAGATACGCAGTATTTT; CDR3 protein: CASRNEGPGTDTQYF
J gene: TRBJ1-1; V gene: TRBV21-1; D gene: .; clone size: .; CDR3 DNA: TGTGCCAGCACCTCCCGCGGAACAAAGCGGCTTCGGGCTGAAGCTTTCTTT; CDR3 protein: CASTSRGTKRLRAEAFF
J gene: TRBJ2-1; V gene: TRBV12-3/TRBV12-4; D gene: TRBD2; clone size: few; CDR3 DNA: TGTGCCAGCAGGTTAAGGACTAGCGGGACACCGTACAATGAGCAGTTCTTC; CDR3 protein: CASRLRTSGTPYNEQFF
J gene: TRBJ1-2; V gene: TRBV10-3; D gene: .; clone size: many; CDR3 DNA: TGTGCCATCATGGGGCAGGCAAACTATGGCTACACCTTC; CDR3 protein: CAIMGQANYGYTF
J gene: TRBJ1-2; V gene: TRBV28; D gene: .; clone size: few; CDR3 DNA: TGTGCCAGCACCTTAAATGGGGCTAACTATGGCTACACCTTC; CDR3 protein: CASTLNGANYGYTF
J gene: TRBJ1-6; V gene: TRBV12-3/TRBV12-4; D gene: .; clone size: .; CDR3 DNA: TGTGCCAGCAGTCGGCATAATTCACCCCTCCACTTT; CDR3 protein: CASSRHNSPLHF
J gene: TRBJ1-4; V gene: TRBV25-1; D gene: TRBD1; clone size: .; CDR3 DNA: TGTGCCAGCAGTCAAAATGGACAGGGAAGTGAAAAACTGTTTTTT; CDR3 protein: CASSQNGQGSEKLFF
J gene: TRBJ2-5; V gene: TRBV20-1; D gene: TRBD1; clone size: few; CDR3 DNA: TGCAGTGCGCAACAGGGGTCGCTAGAGACCCAGTACTTC; CDR3 protein: CSAQQGSLETQYF
J gene: TRBJ1-4; V gene: TRBV6-1; D gene: .; clone size: few; CDR3 DNA: TGTGCCAGCAGTGAAGCGTTGAGGGCCGGGAAACTGTTTTTT; CDR3 protein: CASSEALRAGKLFF
J gene: TRBJ2-1; V gene: TRBV20-1; D gene: .; clone size: few; CDR3 DNA: TGCAGTGCTAAAATCGGGCTTTATCACTACAATGAGCAGTTCTTC; CDR3 protein: CSAKIGLYHYNEQFF
J gene: TRBJ1-2; V gene: TRBV9; D gene: .; clone size: .; CDR3 DNA: TGTGCCAGCAGCCCAACTCTCACGCGCGCGGGCTACACCTTC; CDR3 protein: CASSPTLTRAGYTF